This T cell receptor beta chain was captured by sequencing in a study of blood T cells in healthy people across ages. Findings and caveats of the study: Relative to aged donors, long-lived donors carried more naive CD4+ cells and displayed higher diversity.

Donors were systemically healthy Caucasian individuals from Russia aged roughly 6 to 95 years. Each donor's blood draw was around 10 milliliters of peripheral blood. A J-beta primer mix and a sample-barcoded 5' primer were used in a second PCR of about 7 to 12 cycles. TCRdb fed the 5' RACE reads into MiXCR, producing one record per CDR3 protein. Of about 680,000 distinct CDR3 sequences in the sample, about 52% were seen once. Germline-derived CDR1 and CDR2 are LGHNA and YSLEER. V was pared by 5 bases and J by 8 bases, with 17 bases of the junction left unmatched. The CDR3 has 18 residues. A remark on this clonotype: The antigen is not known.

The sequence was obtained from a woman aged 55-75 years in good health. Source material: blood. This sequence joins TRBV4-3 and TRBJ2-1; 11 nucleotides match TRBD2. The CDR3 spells CASSTRLAGPFSGDEQFF. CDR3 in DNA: TGCGCCAGCAGCACCCGACTAGCGGGACCATTTTCCGGCGATGAGCAGTTCTTC.